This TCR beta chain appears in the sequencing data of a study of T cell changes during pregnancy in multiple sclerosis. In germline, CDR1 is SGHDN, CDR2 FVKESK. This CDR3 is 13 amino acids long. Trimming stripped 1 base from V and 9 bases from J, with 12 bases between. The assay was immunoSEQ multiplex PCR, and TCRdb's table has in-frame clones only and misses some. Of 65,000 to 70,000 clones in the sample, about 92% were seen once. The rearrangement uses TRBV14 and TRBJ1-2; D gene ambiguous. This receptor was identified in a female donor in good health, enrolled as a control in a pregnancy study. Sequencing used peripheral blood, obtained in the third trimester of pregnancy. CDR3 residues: CASSQGKSGRYTF. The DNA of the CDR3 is TGTGCCAGCAGCCAAGGCAAGAGCGGTCGCTACACCTTC.